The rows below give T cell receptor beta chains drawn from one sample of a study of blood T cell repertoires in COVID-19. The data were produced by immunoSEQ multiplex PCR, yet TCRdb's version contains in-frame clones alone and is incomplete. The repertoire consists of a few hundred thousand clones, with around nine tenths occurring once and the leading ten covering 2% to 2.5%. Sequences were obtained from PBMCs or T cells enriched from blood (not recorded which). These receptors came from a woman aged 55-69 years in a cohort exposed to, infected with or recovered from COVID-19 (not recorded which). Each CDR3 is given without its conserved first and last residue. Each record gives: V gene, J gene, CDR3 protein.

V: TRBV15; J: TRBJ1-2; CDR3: ATSRDTGGSYGYT
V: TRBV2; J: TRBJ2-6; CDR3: ASSVAGGSGANVLT
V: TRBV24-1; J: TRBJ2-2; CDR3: ATPPGHPLQTENTGELF
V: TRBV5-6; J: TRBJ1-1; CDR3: ASSPPGRGRLEAF
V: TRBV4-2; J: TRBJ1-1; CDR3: ASSQPDRGNTEAF
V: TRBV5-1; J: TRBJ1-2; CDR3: ASSLSKGLDTDYGYT
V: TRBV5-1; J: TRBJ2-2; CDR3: ASSPAGTGELF
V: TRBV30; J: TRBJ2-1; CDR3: AWSVLYQNEQF
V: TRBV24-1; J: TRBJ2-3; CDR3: ATRGQGATDTQY
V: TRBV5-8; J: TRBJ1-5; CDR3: ASRSGTGLLGNQPQH
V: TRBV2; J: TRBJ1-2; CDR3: ASETGHESYT
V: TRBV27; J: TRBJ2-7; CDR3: ASSGRAHYEQY
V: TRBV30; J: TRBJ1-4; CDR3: AWSGLRDRGQWGNEKLF
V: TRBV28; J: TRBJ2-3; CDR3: ASSGTSGSPRTDTQY
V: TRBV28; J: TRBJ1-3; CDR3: ASSPGSPHSGNTIY
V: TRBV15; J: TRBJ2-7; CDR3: ATSRDPEVISYEQY
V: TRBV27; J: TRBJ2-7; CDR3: ASSLPPTGLAGVRNEQY
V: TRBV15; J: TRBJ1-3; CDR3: ATKTGEGGNTIY
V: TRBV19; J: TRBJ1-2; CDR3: ASRAGTGAYYGYT
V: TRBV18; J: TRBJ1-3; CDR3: ASSHIGDSGNTIY
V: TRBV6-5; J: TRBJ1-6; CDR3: ASSWVRGSSPLH
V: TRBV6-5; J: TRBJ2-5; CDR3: ASSFGGLYQETQY
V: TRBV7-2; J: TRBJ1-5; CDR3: ASRPGQGGQPQH
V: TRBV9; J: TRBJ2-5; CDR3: ASSAGETSTQY
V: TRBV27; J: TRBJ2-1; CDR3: ASSLGLGQGSYNEQF
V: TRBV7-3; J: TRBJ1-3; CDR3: ASSLNFWQGFGNTIY
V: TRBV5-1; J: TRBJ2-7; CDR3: ASSLAGTSGRAGDYEQY
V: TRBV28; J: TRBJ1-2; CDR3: ASRAGTGSGNYGYT
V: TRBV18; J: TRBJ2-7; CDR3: ASSPRGSDYEQY
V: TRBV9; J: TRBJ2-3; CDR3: ASSATSGSHTQY
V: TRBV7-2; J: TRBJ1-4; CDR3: ASSATGGPPNEKLF
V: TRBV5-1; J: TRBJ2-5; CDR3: ASSLGAEETQY
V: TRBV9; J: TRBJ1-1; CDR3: ASSAGRSEAF
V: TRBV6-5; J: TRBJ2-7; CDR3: ASSYGRGTYEQY
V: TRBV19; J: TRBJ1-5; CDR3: ATETDYSNQPQH
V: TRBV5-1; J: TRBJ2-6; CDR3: ASSQGDSGANVLT
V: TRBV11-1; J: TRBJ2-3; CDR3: ASSPLAGGPTDTQY
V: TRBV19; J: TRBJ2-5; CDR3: ASSSVGTGGQETQY
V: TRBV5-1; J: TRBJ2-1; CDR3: ASSPRPGGDEQF
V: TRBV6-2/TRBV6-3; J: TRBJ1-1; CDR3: ASSPGTLGSTEAF
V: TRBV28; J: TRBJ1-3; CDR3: ASSGGKGNTIY
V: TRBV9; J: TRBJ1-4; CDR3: ASSVGQGTNEKLF
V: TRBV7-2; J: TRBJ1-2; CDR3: ASSLVGVGYT
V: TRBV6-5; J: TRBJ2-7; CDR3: ASSQVAGLYEQY
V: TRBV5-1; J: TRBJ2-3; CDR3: ASSPRQGTDTQY
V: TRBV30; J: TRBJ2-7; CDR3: ACHQGLTSYEQY
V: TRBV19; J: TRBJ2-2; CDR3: ASSISRTVGELF
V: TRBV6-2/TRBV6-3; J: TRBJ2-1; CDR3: ASSYKVSGRPF
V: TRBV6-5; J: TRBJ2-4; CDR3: ASSYGALDIQY
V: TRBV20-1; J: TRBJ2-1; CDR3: SASLTSLGEQF
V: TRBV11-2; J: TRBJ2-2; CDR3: ASSLLGTGGTGELF
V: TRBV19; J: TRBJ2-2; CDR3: ASTSDGLNTGELF
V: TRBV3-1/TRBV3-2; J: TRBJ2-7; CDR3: ASSQGFLAGGEQY
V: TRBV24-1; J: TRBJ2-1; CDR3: ATAPGTGYNEQF
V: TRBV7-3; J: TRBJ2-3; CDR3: ASSVIGQGVPGGAGTSTDTQY
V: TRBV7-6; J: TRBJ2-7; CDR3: ASSLGQGGSYEQY
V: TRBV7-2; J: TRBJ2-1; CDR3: ASSSGGAGYNEQF
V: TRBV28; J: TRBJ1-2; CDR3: ASSPPPGAKLGGYT
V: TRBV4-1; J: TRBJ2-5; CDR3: ASSPGLAGSGAQY
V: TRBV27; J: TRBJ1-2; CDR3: ASSSRDRAANYGYT